The table lists the clone carrying this TCR beta chain with many counts. What it binds is not known. V shed 10 bases and J 5 bases; nucleotides not matched to a gene: 6. CDR1 is ENHRY, CDR2 SYGVKD, per germline. The CDR3 extends over 12 amino acids. Sample-barcoded 5' priming and a J-beta primer mix drove a second PCR of about 7 to 11 cycles. Every cDNA molecule bore a tag from a template-switch adaptor containing 12 random nucleotides. TCRdb re-called the 5' RACE reads with MiXCR, one entry per CDR3 protein. The sample includes 1.5 million to 2 million distinct CDR3 sequences, about 31% of them seen just once. Each donor gave about 9.3 milliliters of peripheral blood. This sample is part of a study of blood T cells in healthy people across ages. As for the study in general: Per every two T cells, about one barcoded beta molecule was captured by template switching.

Overall study findings and caveats: Researchers deemed the diversity estimates from one million T cells underestimates.

The sequence came from a woman aged 25 to 39 in good health. The source material was blood. The chain joins TRBV10-3 to TRBJ2-7; 9 bases match TRBD1. The CDR3 nucleotides read TGTGCCACCTGGACAGGGGCGGACGAGCAGTACTTC. Its translation is CATWTGADEQYF.